The T cell receptor beta chain under discussion was sequenced for a study of metastatic and nonmetastatic thyroid tumors. Study information: Across blood and tumor or nodule tissue, repertoires from malignant and benign thyroid patients were compared with one another.

CDR1 is MDHEN and CDR2 is SYDVKM in the germline V gene. The V segment lost 7 bases and the J segment 3 bases; nucleotides outside the gene matches: 10. This CDR3 has 16 amino acids. All patients reached thyroid surgery having received no treatment beforehand. TCRdb re-called the PCR reads via MiXCR. The sample lists 25,000 to 35,000 clones, approximately 25% seen once, with about 10% in the top ten. This clone is medium-sized (0.01 to 0.1%). The sample comprised blood. This clonotype originated in a female donor with papillary thyroid cancer or a benign thyroid nodule (not recorded which). Some clones in this sample may be carry-over from other donors' samples. The chain is built from TRBV28 and TRBJ2-1; 9 bases are shared with TRBD1. CDR3 DNA sequence: TGTGCCAGCACCCCCGTCGACAGGGGGAGCTACAATGAGCAGTTCTTC. Residues: CASTPVDRGSYNEQFF.